This passage covers 3 T cell receptor beta chains from one sample sequenced in a study of T cell responses to AZD1222 COVID-19 vaccine. Measured with immunoSEQ multiplex PCR; TCRdb has only the in-frame clones, and not every one. The sample contains some 89,000 clones, roughly 88% of which appear only once. Specimen: peripheral blood, collected on day 0 of MenACWY control vaccination. The origin of the receptors is an adult in good health.

V is TRBV5-1 and J is TRBJ2-7; 9 bases fit TRBD2. This CDR3 comprises 16 residues. V shed 4 bases, J shed 3 bases, and the junction held 11 bases outside the gene matches. Germline V gene sequence: CDR1 SGHRS, CDR2 YFSETQ. CDR3 DNA sequence: TGCGCCAGCAGCCTACCGACTAGCGGACCCAACTACGAGCAGTACTTC. Its protein is CASSLPTSGPNYEQYF.

This rearrangement joins TRBV10-3 to TRBJ2-2; the D is unclear. The V end lost 3 bases, the J end lost 1 base, and 6 bases lay between the germline ends. The CDR3 extends over 14 amino acids. Germline V gives CDR1 ENHRY, CDR2 SYGVKD. CDR3 protein: CAISDQVNTGELFF. CDR3 sequence (DNA): TGTGCCATCAGTGATCAAGTGAACACCGGGGAGCTGTTTTTT.

The CDR3 is CASSLSFGGLPETQYF. CDR3 coding DNA: TGTGCCAGCAGTTTATCGTTCGGGGGCCTCCCGGAGACCCAGTACTTC. This rearrangement joins TRBV27 to TRBJ2-5; D possibly uses TRBD1 or TRBD2 (6 bases each). The CDR3 is made up of 16 amino acids. The germline V gene encodes CDR1 MNHEY and CDR2 SMNVEV (reference sequence). V was cut by 0 bases and J by 5 bases, with 16 bases left in between.